The following is a T cell receptor beta chain sequence with its context. As originally analysed: Estimation of nucleated cell counts was performed using reference gene primer amplification. The data were produced by immunoSEQ multiplex PCR, yet TCRdb's version contains in-frame clones alone and is incomplete. D and trimming were read from the DNA, whereas the V and J calls and clone size are those reported in that table. The sample holds approximately 170,000 clones, about nine tenths seen once. These data come from a study of blood T cell repertoires in COVID-19. On the study more broadly: Samples of COVID-19 (acute and convalescent) were obtained from the United States, Italy and Spain. In each case, the material was cDNA or gDNA derived from T cells, B-cell-depleted T cells, or PBMCs.

Per germline, CDR1 SGHVS and CDR2 FNYEAQ. This CDR3 is built from 15 residues. V trimming: 1 base; J trimming: 5 bases; junction bases outside the gene matches: 4. The sequence came from a man aged 55 to 70 with acute or convalescent COVID-19. This chain links TRBV7-6 with TRBJ1-5; 8 nucleotides agree with TRBD1. The specimen was peripheral blood. The CDR3 loop is CASSLGTGPYQPQHF. In DNA form, the CDR3 reads TGTGCCAGCAGCTTAGGGACAGGGCCCTATCAGCCCCAGCATTTT.